One sample yielded the 20 T cell receptor beta chains listed below, sequenced in a study of T-cell memory formation after mild COVID-19 (dated by TCRdb to the early 2020s). The library relied on 5' RACE. Instrument used: Illumina NovaSeq 6000. The public reads were run again by TCRdb, first through fastp at Q25 and then through MiXCR, and only productive beta chains were kept. Every CDR3 protein is listed once, alongside the most common genes and DNA of its rows. The sample table contains approximately 290,000 distinct CDR3 sequences; only one count was recorded for just under 20% of them. The leading ten clones occupy under 25% of the sample. Sequencing input: PBMCs or a T cell subset sorted from them (not recorded which). The receptor set was obtained from a man aged 18 to 30 who had mild COVID-19 (a few samples of this study predate the infection). The sample titles of this study are shuffled in the database, so cell type and time point are left out; the donor was told from shared clones.

The chain combines TRBV20-1 with TRBJ1-1; TRBD1 aligns across 8 bases. Germline assignment: CDR1 DFQATT and CDR2 SNEGSKA (reference sequence). With V trimmed by 3 bases and J by 2 bases, 8 bases remained unmatched. This CDR3 has 15 residues. The chain's CDR3 is CSARIAGTGNTEAFF. The CDR3 DNA reads TGCAGTGCTAGGATCGCCGGGACAGGCAACACTGAAGCTTTCTTT.

The table lists this clonotype with a few counts. The CDR3 region is CASSKTGGSTDTQYF. The CDR3 DNA follows: TGCGCCAGCAGCAAGACAGGTGGTAGCACAGATACGCAGTATTTT. The chain recombines TRBV5-1 with TRBJ2-3; TRBD1 is a possible D gene (6 bases). The CDR3 is made up of 15 amino acids. The germline gives CDR1 SGHRS, CDR2 YFSETQ. V was trimmed by 4 bases and J by 0 bases, leaving 12 bases between them.

The chain combines TRBV20-1 with TRBJ2-5; 11 bases fit TRBD2. V lost 4 bases to trimming and J lost 5 bases; unmatched junction nucleotides: 9. The CDR3 runs 15 residues. Germline V gene lookup returns CDR1 DFQATT and CDR2 SNEGSKA (reference sequence). The CDR3 DNA is TGCAGTGCTAACGTAGCGGGGGGGCCAGGGGAGACCCAGTACTTC. Its translation is CSANVAGGPGETQYF.

This clonotype has just a few counts. Here the CDR3 reads CSARGSVGDTQYF. DNA for the CDR3: TGCAGTGCTAGAGGCTCGGTGGGTGATACGCAGTATTTT. The chain combines TRBV20-1 with TRBJ2-3; no firm D call. The CDR3 runs to 13 residues. The germline V gene has CDR1 DFQATT and CDR2 SNEGSKA (reference sequence). Trimming cost V 1 base and J 6 bases, with 11 bases left between them.

V and J are TRBV20-1 and TRBJ1-1, with D maybe TRBD1 (5 bases). This CDR3 contains 13 residues. Trimming stripped 6 bases from V and 1 base from J, with 12 bases between. Germline lookup yields CDR1 DFQATT and CDR2 SNEGSKA (reference sequence). CDR3 DNA: TGCAGTGCCAGGGAACACCGGAACACTGAAGCTTTCTTT. It specifies CSAREHRNTEAFF.

The sample holds a few counts of this clonotype. The J gene is TRBJ2-5, the V gene TRBV5-1; D possibly corresponds to TRBD1 (5 bases). With 1 base removed from V and 5 bases from J, the gap between germline ends came to 12 bases. CDR3 length: 14 amino acids. CDR1 is SGHRS, CDR2 YFSETQ, per germline. CDR3 in DNA: TGCGCCAGCAGCTTGATCATGGGGCACGAGACCCAGTACTTC. Residues: CASSLIMGHETQYF.

This clonotype was counted only a few times. The rearrangement links TRBV7-9 to TRBJ2-4; 7 bases align to TRBD2. The CDR3 loop spans 16 amino acids. Germline-derived CDR1 and CDR2 are SEHNR and FQNEAQ (reference sequence). V lost 5 bases and J lost 0; bases outside the gene matches: 7. CDR3 protein: CASSPPGTIAKNIQYF. DNA of the CDR3: TGTGCCAGCAGCCCTCCAGGGACTATAGCCAAAAACATTCAGTACTTC. The entire variable domain, with the rest obtained from reference TRBV7-9 and TRBJ2-4, is as follows: DTGVSQNPRHKITKRGQNVTFRCDPISEHNRLYWYRQTLGQGPEFLTYFQNEAQLEKSRLLSDRFSAERPKGSFSTLEIQRTEQGDSAMYLCASSPPGTIAKNIQYFGAGTRLSVL.

This sequence joins TRBV5-1 and TRBJ2-5; perhaps D is TRBD1 or TRBD2 (5 bases each). V dropped 3 bases and J dropped 1 base, with 10 bases sitting between them. The CDR3 consists of 14 residues. Per the germline V gene, CDR1 is SGHRS and CDR2 is YFSETQ. This CDR3 reads CASSWDGAQETQYF. DNA of the CDR3: TGCGCCAGCAGCTGGGACGGAGCCCAAGAGACCCAGTACTTC.

This clonotype showed up just a few times. The chain is built from TRBV7-8 and TRBJ1-4; TRBD1 agrees at 7 bases. Per the germline V gene, CDR1 is SGHVS and CDR2 is FQNEAQ. The CDR3 totals 16 residues. J was trimmed by 3 bases and V by 1 base; bases with no gene match: 5. The CDR3 sequence is CASSLGRGLSNEKLFF. As DNA, the CDR3 is TGTGCCAGCAGCTTAGGCAGGGGGTTATCTAATGAAAAACTGTTTTTT.

There are a few counts of this clonotype. The chain links TRBV28 to TRBJ2-3; D not resolved. Trimming left V 1 base short and J 7 bases short, with 6 bases between. Germline loops: CDR1 MDHEN, CDR2 SYDVKM. CDR3 length: 12 residues. DNA for the CDR3: TGTGCCAGCAGTTTATTGATGCATACGCAGTATTTT. Translation gives CASSLLMHTQYF. Full variable domain (missing parts from reference TRBV28 and TRBJ2-3): DVKVTQSSRYLVKRTGEKVFLECVQDMDHENMFWYRQDPGLGLRLIYFSYDVKMKEKGDIPEGYSVSREKKERFSLILESASTNQTSMYLCASSLLMHTQYFGPGTRLTVL.

This clonotype was found a few times. For the CDR3, the DNA is TGTGCCAGCAGCCCAGTACCAGCTTGGGGGAAGCAGTTCTTC. This sequence encodes CASSPVPAWGKQFF. The V gene is TRBV7-2, the J gene TRBJ2-1; D is possibly TRBD1 or TRBD2 (5 bases each). V lost 5 bases and J lost 11, with 19 bases in between. This CDR3 has 14 amino acids. Germline assignment: CDR1 SGHTA and CDR2 FQGNSA.

This sequence joins TRBV12-3 or TRBV12-4 and TRBJ1-4, with unresolved D. Trimming left V 5 bases short and J 9 bases short, with 13 bases between. This CDR3 contains 13 residues. This chain's CDR3 is CASSQDTFKKLFF. In nucleotides, the CDR3 is TGTGCCAGCAGTCAAGATACCTTCAAAAAACTGTTTTTT.

The chain couples TRBV6-1 to TRBJ2-5; 9 bases agree with TRBD1. J lost 4 bases, V lost 6 bases, and 3 bases had no gene match. Germline values: CDR1 MNHNS, CDR2 SASEGT. This CDR3 is built from 13 residues. The DNA of the CDR3 is TGTGCCAGCAGCGTGGGACAGGGAGAGACCCAGTACTTC. Encoded protein: CASSVGQGETQYF.

The sample holds many counts of this clonotype. CDR3 in DNA: TGCGCCAGCAGCGCCGGCGGGACTAGCCGCTACGAGCAGTACTTC. This encodes CASSAGGTSRYEQYF. The chain recombines TRBV5-1 with TRBJ2-7, with TRBD2 identical over 9 bases. CDR3 length: 15 amino acids. Looked up from germline, CDR1 is SGHRS and CDR2 is YFSETQ. The ends lost 4 bases at V and 3 bases at J; junction bases unmatched: 8.

This clonotype was seen a few times. The chain is built from TRBV7-3 and TRBJ2-1, with 13 bases that match TRBD2. The germline V gene has CDR1 SGHTA and CDR2 FQGTGA. This CDR3 spans 17 amino acids. After removal of 5 bases from V and 6 bases from J, the junction contained 10 bases not matched to a gene. The chain's CDR3 is CASSPTSGGASFNEQFF. CDR3 in DNA: TGTGCCAGCAGCCCAACTAGCGGGGGGGCCTCTTTCAATGAGCAGTTCTTC.

The chain has TRBV6-2 or TRBV6-3 and TRBJ2-5, with a tentative D call TRBD2 (5 bases). Trimming shortened V by 2 bases and J by 3 bases, and 13 bases separated the two germline ends. Germline CDR1 is MNHEY and CDR2 is SVGEGT. This CDR3 has 15 amino acids. CDR3 DNA: TGTGCCAGCAGTTACCCAGACTACGCCGAAGAGACCCAGTACTTC. Its translation: CASSYPDYAEETQYF.

J is TRBJ2-2 and V is TRBV7-2, with D tentatively TRBD2 (5 bases). Germline V lookup: CDR1 SGHTA, CDR2 FQGNSA. The V gene lost 8 bases and the J gene lost 3 bases, with 13 bases spanning the gap. There are 14 residues in the CDR3. CDR3: CASRLERYTGELFF. CDR3 nucleotides: TGTGCCAGCCGCCTGGAGCGGTACACCGGGGAGCTGTTTTTT.

In its sample, this clonotype was seen a few times. The chain is built from TRBV27 and TRBJ1-5; 8 bases fit TRBD1. Looked up from germline, CDR1 is MNHEY and CDR2 is SMNVEV (reference sequence). Trimming at V came to 5 bases and at J to 5 bases, leaving 2 bases not matched to a gene. The CDR3 has 13 amino acids. The chain's CDR3 is CASSPGQDQPQHF. In DNA, the CDR3 is TGTGCCAGCAGTCCGGGACAGGATCAGCCCCAGCATTTT.

The chain has TRBV6-5 and TRBJ2-3; the D gene is possibly TRBD2 (7 bases). Germline V gives CDR1 MNHEY, CDR2 SVGAGI. The CDR3 runs to 14 residues. V was shortened by 4 bases and J by 1 base, with 9 bases between the two germline ends. The CDR3 spells CASSWRGRTDTQYF. In DNA form, the CDR3 reads TGTGCCAGCAGTTGGCGGGGGCGCACAGATACGCAGTATTTT.

V usage is TRBV7-6 and J usage is TRBJ2-5; possible D gene TRBD2, 6 bases. This CDR3 has 15 amino acids. With 2 bases removed from V and 4 bases from J, the gap between germline ends came to 14 bases. Germline CDR1 SGHVS, CDR2 FNYEAQ. CDR3 sequence (DNA): TGTGCCAGCAGCTTATTTCAGCGGGCGGGAGAGACCCAGTACTTC. Encoded protein: CASSLFQRAGETQYF.